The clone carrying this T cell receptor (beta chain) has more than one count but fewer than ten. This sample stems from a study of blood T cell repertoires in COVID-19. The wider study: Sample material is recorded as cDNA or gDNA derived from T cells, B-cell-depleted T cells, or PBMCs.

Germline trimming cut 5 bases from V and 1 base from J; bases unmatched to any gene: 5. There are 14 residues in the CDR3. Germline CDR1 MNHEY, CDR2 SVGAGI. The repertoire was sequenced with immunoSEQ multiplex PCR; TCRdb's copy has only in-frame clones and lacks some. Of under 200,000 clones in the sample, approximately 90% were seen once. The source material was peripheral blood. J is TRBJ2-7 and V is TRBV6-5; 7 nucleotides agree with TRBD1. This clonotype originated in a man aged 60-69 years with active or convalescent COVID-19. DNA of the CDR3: TGTGCCAGCAGTCCCACCAGGGGGTCCTACGAGCAGTACTTC. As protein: CASSPTRGSYEQYF.